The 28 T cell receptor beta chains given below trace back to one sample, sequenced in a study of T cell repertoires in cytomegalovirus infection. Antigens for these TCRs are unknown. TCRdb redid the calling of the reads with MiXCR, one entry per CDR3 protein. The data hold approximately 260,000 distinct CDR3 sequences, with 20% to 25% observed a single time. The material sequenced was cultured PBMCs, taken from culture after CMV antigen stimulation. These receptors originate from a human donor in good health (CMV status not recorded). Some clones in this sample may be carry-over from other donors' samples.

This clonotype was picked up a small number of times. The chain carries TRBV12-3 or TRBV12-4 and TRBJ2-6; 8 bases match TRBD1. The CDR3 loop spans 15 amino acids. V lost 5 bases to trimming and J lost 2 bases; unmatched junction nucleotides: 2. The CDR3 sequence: CASSRGQAGANVLTF. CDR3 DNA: TGTGCCAGCAGTCGGGGACAGGCTGGGGCCAACGTCCTGACTTTC.

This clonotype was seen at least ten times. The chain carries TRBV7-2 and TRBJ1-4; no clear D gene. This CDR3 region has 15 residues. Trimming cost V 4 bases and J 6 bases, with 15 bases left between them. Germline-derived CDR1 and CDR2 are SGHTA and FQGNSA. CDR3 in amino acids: CASSSPGRMHEKLFF. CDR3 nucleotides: TGTGCCAGCAGCTCTCCAGGCAGGATGCATGAAAAACTGTTTTTT.

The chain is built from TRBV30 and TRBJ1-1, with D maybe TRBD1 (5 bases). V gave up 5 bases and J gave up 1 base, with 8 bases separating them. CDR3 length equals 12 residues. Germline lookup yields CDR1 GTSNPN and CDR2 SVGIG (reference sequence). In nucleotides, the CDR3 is TGTGCCTGGGGGGACGGGAACACTGAAGCTTTCTTT. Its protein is CAWGDGNTEAFF. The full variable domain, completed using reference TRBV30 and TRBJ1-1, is SQTIHQWPATLVQPVGSPLSLECTVEGTSNPNLYWYRQAAGRGLQLLFYSVGIGQISSEVPQNLSASRPQDRQFILSSKKLLLSDSGFYLCAWGDGNTEAFFGQGTRLTVV.

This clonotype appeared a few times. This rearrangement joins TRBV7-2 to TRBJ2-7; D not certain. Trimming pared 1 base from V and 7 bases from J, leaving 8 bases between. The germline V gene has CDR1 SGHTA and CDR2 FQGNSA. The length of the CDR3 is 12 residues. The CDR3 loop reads CASSLGHPEQYF. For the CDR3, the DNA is TGTGCCAGCAGCTTAGGACACCCAGAGCAGTACTTC.

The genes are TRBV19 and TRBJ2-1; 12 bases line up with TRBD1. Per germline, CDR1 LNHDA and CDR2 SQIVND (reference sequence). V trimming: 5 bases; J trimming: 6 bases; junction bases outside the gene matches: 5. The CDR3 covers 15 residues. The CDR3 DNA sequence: TGTGCCAGTAGTTGGGACAGGGGGCACTTCAATGAGCAGTTCTTC. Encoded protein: CASSWDRGHFNEQFF. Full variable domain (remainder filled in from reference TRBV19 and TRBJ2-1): DGGITQSPKYLFRKEGQNVTLSCEQNLNHDAMYWYRQDPGQGLRLIYYSQIVNDFQKGDIAEGYSVSREKKESFPLTVTSAQKNPTAFYLCASSWDRGHFNEQFFGPGTRLTVL.

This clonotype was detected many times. CDR3 in amino acids: CASSRIRDTSRGYTF. The CDR3 bases are TGTGCCAGCAGCCGTATCCGGGACACCAGCAGGGGCTACACCTTC. The chain carries TRBV7-2 and TRBJ1-2; weak D call: TRBD1 (6 bases). The CDR3 sequence is 15 residues long. Looked up from germline, CDR1 is SGHTA and CDR2 is FQGNSA. The V gene lost 5 bases and the J gene lost 8 bases, with 21 bases spanning the gap.

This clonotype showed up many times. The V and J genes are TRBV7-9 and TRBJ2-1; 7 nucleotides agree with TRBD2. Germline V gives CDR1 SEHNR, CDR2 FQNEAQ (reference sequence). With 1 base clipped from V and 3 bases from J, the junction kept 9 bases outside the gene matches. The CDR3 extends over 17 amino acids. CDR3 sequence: CASSLDPSGGFYNEQFF. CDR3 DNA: TGTGCCAGCAGCTTAGATCCTAGCGGAGGGTTCTACAATGAGCAGTTCTTC.

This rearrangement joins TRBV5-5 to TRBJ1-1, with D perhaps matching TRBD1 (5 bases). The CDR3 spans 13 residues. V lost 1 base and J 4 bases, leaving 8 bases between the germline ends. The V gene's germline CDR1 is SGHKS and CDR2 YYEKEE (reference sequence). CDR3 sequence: CASSLTGPTEAFF. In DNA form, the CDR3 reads TGTGCCAGCAGCTTGACAGGACCCACTGAAGCTTTCTTT.

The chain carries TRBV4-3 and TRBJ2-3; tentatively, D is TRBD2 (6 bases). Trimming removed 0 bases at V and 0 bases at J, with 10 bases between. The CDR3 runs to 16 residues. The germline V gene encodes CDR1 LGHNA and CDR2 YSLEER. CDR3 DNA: TGCGCCAGCAGCCAAGATCATGGGACTAGCACAGATACGCAGTATTTT. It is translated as CASSQDHGTSTDTQYF.

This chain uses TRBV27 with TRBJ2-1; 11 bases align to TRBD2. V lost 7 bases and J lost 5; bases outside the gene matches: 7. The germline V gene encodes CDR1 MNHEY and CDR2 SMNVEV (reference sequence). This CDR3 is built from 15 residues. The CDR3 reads CASTPGTSGHNEQFF. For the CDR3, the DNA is TGTGCCAGCACTCCCGGGACTAGCGGCCACAATGAGCAGTTCTTC.

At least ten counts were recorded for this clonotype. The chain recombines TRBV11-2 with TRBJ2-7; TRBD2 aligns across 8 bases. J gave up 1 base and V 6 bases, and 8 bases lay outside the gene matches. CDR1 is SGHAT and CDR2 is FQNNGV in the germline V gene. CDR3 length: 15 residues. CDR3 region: CASREAGARSYEQYF. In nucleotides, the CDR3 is TGTGCCAGCAGGGAAGCGGGAGCTCGTTCCTACGAGCAGTACTTC.

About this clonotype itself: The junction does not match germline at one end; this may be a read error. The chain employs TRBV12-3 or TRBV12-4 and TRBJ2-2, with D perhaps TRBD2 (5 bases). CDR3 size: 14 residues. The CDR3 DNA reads TGTGCCAGCAGGAGTTTGTCGAACACCGGGGAGCTGTGTTTT. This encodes CASRSLSNTGELCF.

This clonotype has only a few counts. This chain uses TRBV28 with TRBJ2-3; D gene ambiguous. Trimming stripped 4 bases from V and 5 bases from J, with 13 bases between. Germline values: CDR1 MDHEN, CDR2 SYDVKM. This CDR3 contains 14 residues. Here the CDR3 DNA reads TGTGCCAGCAGTTCCCGCACCTGGGGAGATACGCAGTATTTT. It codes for CASSSRTWGDTQYF. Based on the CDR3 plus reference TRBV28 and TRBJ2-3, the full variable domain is DVKVTQSSRYLVKRTGEKVFLECVQDMDHENMFWYRQDPGLGLRLIYFSYDVKMKEKGDIPEGYSVSREKKERFSLILESASTNQTSMYLCASSSRTWGDTQYFGPGTRLTVL.

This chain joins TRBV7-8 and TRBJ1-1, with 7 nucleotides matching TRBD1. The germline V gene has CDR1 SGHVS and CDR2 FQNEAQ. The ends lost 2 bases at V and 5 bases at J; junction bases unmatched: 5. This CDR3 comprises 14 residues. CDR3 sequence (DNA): TGTGCCAGCAGCTTAACCAGGGGGAAGACTGAAGCTTTCTTT. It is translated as CASSLTRGKTEAFF.

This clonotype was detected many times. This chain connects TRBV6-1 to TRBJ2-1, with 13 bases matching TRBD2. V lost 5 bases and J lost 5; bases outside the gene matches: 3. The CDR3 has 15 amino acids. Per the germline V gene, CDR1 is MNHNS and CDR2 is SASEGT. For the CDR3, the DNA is TGTGCCAGCAGTCGACTAGCGGGAGGCCACAATGAGCAGTTCTTC. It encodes CASSRLAGGHNEQFF.

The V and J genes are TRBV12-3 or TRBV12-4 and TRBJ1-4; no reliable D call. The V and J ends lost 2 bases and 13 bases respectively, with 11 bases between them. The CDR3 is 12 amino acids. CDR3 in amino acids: CASSLRLGRLFF. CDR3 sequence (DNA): TGTGCCAGCAGTTTACGGTTAGGTAGACTGTTTTTT.

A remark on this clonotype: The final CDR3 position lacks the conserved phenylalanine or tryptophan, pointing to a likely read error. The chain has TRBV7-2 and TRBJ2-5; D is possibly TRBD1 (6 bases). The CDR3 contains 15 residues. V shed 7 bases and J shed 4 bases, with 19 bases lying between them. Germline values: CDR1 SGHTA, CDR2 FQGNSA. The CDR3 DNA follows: TGTGCCAGCAACCCCCCGCAGGGGCAAGGAGAGACCCAGTACTGC. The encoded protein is CASNPPQGQGETQYC.

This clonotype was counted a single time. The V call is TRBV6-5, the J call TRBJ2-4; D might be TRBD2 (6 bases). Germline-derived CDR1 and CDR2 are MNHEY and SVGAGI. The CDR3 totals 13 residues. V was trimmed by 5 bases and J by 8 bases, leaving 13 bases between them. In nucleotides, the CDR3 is TGTGCCAGCAGTAGGGACTCCGAAGACATTCAGTACTTC. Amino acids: CASSRDSEDIQYF.

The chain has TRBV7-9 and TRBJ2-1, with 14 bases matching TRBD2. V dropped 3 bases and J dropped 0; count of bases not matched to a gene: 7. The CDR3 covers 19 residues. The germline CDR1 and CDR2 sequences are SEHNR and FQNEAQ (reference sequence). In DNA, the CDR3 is TGTGCCAGCAGCTTCGGCGCTGGGACTAGCGGGAGCTCCTACAATGAGCAGTTCTTC. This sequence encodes CASSFGAGTSGSSYNEQFF.

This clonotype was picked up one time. DNA for the CDR3: TGTGCCTGGAGATCCGGGACAGGGGTATACGAGCAGTACTTC. Amino acid sequence: CAWRSGTGVYEQYF. V gene TRBV30 combines with J gene TRBJ2-7; 10 nucleotides match TRBD1. The ends lost 3 bases at V and 4 bases at J; junction bases unmatched: 6. This CDR3 is 14 amino acids long. From germline, CDR1 is GTSNPN and CDR2 SVGIG (reference sequence).

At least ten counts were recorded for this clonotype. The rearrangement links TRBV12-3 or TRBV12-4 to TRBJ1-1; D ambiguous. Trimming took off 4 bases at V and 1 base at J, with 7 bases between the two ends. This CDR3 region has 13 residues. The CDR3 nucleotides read TGTGCCAGCAGTTCGGGCCCGAACACTGAAGCTTTCTTT. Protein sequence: CASSSGPNTEAFF.

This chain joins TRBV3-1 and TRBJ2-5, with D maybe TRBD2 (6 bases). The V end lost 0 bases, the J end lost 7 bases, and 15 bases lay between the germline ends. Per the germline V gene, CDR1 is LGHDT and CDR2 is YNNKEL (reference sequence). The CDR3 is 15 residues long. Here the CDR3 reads CASSQDLTSIGTQYF. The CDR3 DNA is TGTGCCAGCAGCCAAGATTTAACTAGCATTGGGACCCAGTACTTC.

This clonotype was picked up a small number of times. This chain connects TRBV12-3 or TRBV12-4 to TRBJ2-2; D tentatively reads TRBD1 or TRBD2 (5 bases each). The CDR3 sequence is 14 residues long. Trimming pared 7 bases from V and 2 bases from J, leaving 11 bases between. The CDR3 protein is CASTRDPNTGELFF. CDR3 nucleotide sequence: TGTGCCAGCACCCGGGACCCAAACACCGGGGAGCTGTTTTTT.

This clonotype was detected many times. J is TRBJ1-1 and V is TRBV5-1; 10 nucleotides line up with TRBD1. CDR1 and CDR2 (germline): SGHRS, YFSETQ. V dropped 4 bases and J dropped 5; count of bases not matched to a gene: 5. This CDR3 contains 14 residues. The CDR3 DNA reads TGCGCCAGCAGCCCTCCGGGACAGGGGACTGAAGCTTTCTTT. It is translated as CASSPPGQGTEAFF. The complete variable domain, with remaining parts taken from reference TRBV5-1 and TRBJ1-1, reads KAGVTQTPRYLIKTRGQQVTLSCSPISGHRSVSWYQQTPGQGLQFLFEYFSETQRNKGNFPGRFSGRQFSNSRSEMNVSTLELGDSALYLCASSPPGQGTEAFFGQGTRLTVV.

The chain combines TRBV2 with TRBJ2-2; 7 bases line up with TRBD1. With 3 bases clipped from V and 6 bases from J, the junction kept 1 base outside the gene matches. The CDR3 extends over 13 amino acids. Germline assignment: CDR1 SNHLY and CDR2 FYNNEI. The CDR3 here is CASSETGPGELFF. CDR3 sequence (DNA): TGTGCCAGCAGTGAGACAGGGCCCGGGGAGCTGTTTTTT.

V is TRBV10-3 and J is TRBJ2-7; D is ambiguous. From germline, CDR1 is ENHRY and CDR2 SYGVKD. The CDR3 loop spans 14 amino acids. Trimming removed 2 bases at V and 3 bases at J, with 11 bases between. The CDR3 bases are TGTGCCATCAGTGAGCACAGTGTCATCTACGAGCAGTACGTC. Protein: CAISEHSVIYEQYV.

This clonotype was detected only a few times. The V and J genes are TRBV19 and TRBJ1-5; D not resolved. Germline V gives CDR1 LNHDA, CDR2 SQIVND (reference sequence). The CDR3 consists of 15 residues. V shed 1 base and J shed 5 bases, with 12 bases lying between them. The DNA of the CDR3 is TGTGCCAGTAGTATAGCGTCGGGGAAGTATCAGCCCCAGCATTTT. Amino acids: CASSIASGKYQPQHF. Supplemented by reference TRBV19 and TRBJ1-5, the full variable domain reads DGGITQSPKYLFRKEGQNVTLSCEQNLNHDAMYWYRQDPGQGLRLIYYSQIVNDFQKGDIAEGYSVSREKKESFPLTVTSAQKNPTAFYLCASSIASGKYQPQHFGDGTRLSIL.

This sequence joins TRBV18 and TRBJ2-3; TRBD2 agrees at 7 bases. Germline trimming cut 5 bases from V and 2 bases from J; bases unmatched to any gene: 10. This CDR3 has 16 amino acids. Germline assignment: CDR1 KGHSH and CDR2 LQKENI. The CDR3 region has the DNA TGTGCCAGCTCAACAGCCCTAGCGGTCCACACAGATACGCAGTATTTT. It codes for CASSTALAVHTDTQYF.